This entry describes one T cell receptor (beta chain). The RNA, roughly 0.5 to 1 ug, was put through reverse transcription using random hexamers. TCRdb re-called the immunoSEQ multiplex PCR reads with MiXCR, one entry per CDR3 protein. The sample shows about 60,000 distinct CDR3 sequences, more than 90% of them seen only once. The data were obtained in a study of CD8 T cells in Susac syndrome. CDR1 and CDR2 (germline): SGHDN, FVKESK. V dropped 0 bases and J dropped 2; count of bases not matched to a gene: 10. This CDR3 contains 18 residues. This TCR derives from a human donor in good health. The chain is built from TRBV14 and TRBJ2-1; TRBD2 agrees at 7 bases. Material for sequencing was CD8+ T cells from PBMCs. As DNA, the CDR3 is TGTGCCAGCAGCCAAGAGCCTAGCGGAACCAATACCTACAATGAGCAGTTCTTC. Protein: CASSQEPSGTNTYNEQFF.